The 27 T cell receptor beta chains reported below all come from one sample, sequenced in a study of graft-versus-host responses after intestinal transplantation. Irradiated stimulators labeled with violet dye, around 200,000 in number, were plated with around 200,000 CFSE-labeled responders. Clones were read by immunoSEQ multiplex PCR, and TCRdb kept only the in-frame ones, dropping some. The repertoire holds 6,000 to 8,000 clones, with around 22% as singletons. The specimen comprised alloreactive CD8+ T cells from a mixed lymphocyte reaction culture, sampled before transplantation. Specified subset: CFSE-low proliferating T cells sorted from roughly six-day pre-transplant mixed lymphocyte reaction (GvH or HvG direction). The origin of the receptors is a human patient who was an organ donor for intestinal transplantation.

The J gene is TRBJ2-1, the V gene TRBV6-1; 9 positions match TRBD1. CDR3 length: 13 amino acids. Germline trimming cut 7 bases from V and 10 bases from J; bases unmatched to any gene: 8. The germline gives CDR1 MNHNS, CDR2 SASEGT. CDR3 in DNA: TGTGCCAGCATTTACAGGGGGCCTGGAGAGCAGTTCTTC. Amino acid sequence: CASIYRGPGEQFF.

By share, this clone ranks as medium-sized. The chain joins TRBV11-2 to TRBJ2-3; possibly TRBD1 or TRBD2 for D (5 bases each). The CDR3 covers 15 residues. Trimming removed 1 base from V and 3 bases from J, with 11 bases in between. Germline-derived CDR1 and CDR2 are SGHAT and FQNNGV. CDR3 nucleotides: TGTGCCAGCAGCTTAGTGGGGGAAGGGACAGATACGCAGTATTTT. Translating gives CASSLVGEGTDTQYF. The variable domain in full, with the rest retrieved from reference TRBV11-2 and TRBJ2-3, is EAGVAQSPRYKIIEKRQSVAFWCNPISGHATLYWYQQILGQGPKLLIQFQNNGVVDDSQLPKDRFSAERLKGVDSTLKIQPAKLEDSAVYLCASSLVGEGTDTQYFGPGTRLTVL.

Sample share makes this clone large. V and J are TRBV19 and TRBJ1-5, with D perhaps matching TRBD1 (5 bases). Trimming cost V 2 bases and J 1 base, with 12 bases left between them. Germline V gene sequence: CDR1 LNHDA, CDR2 SQIVND (reference sequence). The CDR3 contains 16 residues. CDR3 protein: CASSIFSTASNQPQHF. In DNA, the CDR3 is TGTGCCAGTAGTATATTCTCGACAGCAAGCAATCAGCCCCAGCATTTT.

As to this clone: A much larger clone differs from this one at a single base, so this may be a read error. This sequence joins TRBV13 and TRBJ2-1; TRBD1 matches 7 bases. The germline gives CDR1 PRHDT, CDR2 FYEKMQ (reference sequence). The CDR3 contains 15 residues. The junction had 10 bases not matched to a gene; V was cut back by 5 bases and J by 6 bases. CDR3 sequence reads: CASSPGTVYPNEQFF. Written as DNA, the CDR3 is TGTGCCAGCAGCCCCGGGACAGTGTATCCCAATGAGCAGTTCTTC.

This chain connects TRBV29-1 to TRBJ2-1; a weak D match, TRBD1 (8 bases). This CDR3 spans 14 amino acids. Per germline, CDR1 SQVTM and CDR2 ANQGSEA. V was clipped by 6 bases and J by 7 bases, with 19 bases between them. The CDR3 DNA follows: TGCAGCGTGCGGGGGCAGGGGGCGCTTAATGAGCAGTTCTTC. Residues: CSVRGQGALNEQFF.

This clone turned up a few times. This chain links TRBV7-4 with TRBJ2-5; D is possibly TRBD2 (6 bases). With the DNA end fitting TRBJ2-7 better, the J assignment may be wrong. The CDR3 spans 13 residues. Per the germline V gene, CDR1 is SGHVT and CDR2 is SQSDAQ. The CDR3 sequence is CASSYGTGYEQYF. The CDR3 DNA sequence: TGTGCCAGCAGCTACGGGACTGGGTACGAGCAGTACTTC.

The chain carries TRBV9 and TRBJ2-1, with TRBD2 as a possible D gene (7 bases). CDR3 length equals 16 residues. Trimming removed 2 bases from V and 5 bases from J, with 17 bases in between. Germline V gene lookup returns CDR1 SGDLS and CDR2 YYNGEE. This CDR3 reads CASSVSNGGGDNEQFF. In DNA form, the CDR3 reads TGTGCCAGCAGCGTCAGTAACGGAGGGGGGGACAATGAGCAGTTCTTC. The entire variable domain, with the rest obtained from reference TRBV9 and TRBJ2-1, is as follows: DSGVTQTPKHLITATGQRVTLRCSPRSGDLSVYWYQQSLDQGLQFLIQYYNGEERAKGNILERFSAQQFPDLHSELNLSSLELGDSALYFCASSVSNGGGDNEQFFGPGTRLTVL.

The CDR3 reads CASSKTSGVQETQYF. The CDR3 DNA sequence: TGTGCCAGCAGCAAGACTAGCGGGGTTCAAGAGACCCAGTACTTC. V usage is TRBV4-2 and J usage is TRBJ2-5, with 11 bases that match TRBD2. The CDR3 spans 15 residues. The V gene's germline CDR1 is LGHNA and CDR2 YNFKEQ. The V segment lost 5 bases and the J segment 2 bases; nucleotides outside the gene matches: 4.

This clone was counted a few times. This sample includes further DNA sequences coding for the same CDR3. V gene TRBV11-2 combines with J gene TRBJ2-1; D gene uncertain. Trimming removed 5 bases at V and 3 bases at J, with 8 bases between. Germline loops: CDR1 SGHAT, CDR2 FQNNGV. The CDR3 has 13 residues. The CDR3 loop reads CASSPPGYNEQFF. Here the CDR3 DNA reads TGTGCCAGCAGCCCGCCCGGCTACAATGAGCAGTTCTTC.

The chain couples TRBV7-8 to TRBJ1-5; 7 bases line up with TRBD1. CDR1 SGHVS and CDR2 FQNEAQ come from the germline V gene. The CDR3 contains 19 residues. Losses at the gene ends were 8 bases for V and 6 bases for J; bases not matched to a gene: 25. The CDR3: CASCHDRQGGRMFGQPQHF. CDR3 DNA: TGTGCCAGCTGCCACGACCGGCAGGGGGGACGCATGTTTGGTCAGCCCCAGCATTTT.

The chain is built from TRBV28 and TRBJ1-5; D is perhaps TRBD1 (5 bases). V gave up 4 bases and J gave up 3 bases, with 13 bases separating them. This CDR3 comprises 15 residues. Germline V gene lookup returns CDR1 MDHEN and CDR2 SYDVKM. The CDR3 nucleotides are TGTGCCAGCAGTTACCTCGGGACCGTCAATCAGCCCCAGCATTTT. Its translation: CASSYLGTVNQPQHF.

This clone appeared a few times. This rearrangement joins TRBV7-2 to TRBJ1-3, with unresolved D. V lost 5 bases to trimming and J lost 0 bases, with 8 bases between them. In germline, CDR1 is SGHTA, CDR2 FQGNSA. CDR3 length equals 14 residues. Here the CDR3 reads CASSQLDSGNTIYF. The CDR3 bases are TGTGCCAGCAGCCAGTTAGACTCTGGAAACACCATATATTTT.

The chain links TRBV7-3 to TRBJ2-7; D gene ambiguous. The CDR3 has 14 residues. Germline V lookup: CDR1 SGHTA, CDR2 FQGTGA. The V and J ends lost 5 bases and 3 bases respectively, with 14 bases between them. CDR3 coding DNA: TGTGCCAGCAGCCGTCAAAGGACCGGCTACGAGCAGTACTTC. Its translation: CASSRQRTGYEQYF. The full variable domain, its missing parts supplied by reference TRBV7-3 and TRBJ2-7, is GAGVSQTPSNKVTEKGKYVELRCDPISGHTALYWYRQSLGQGPEFLIYFQGTGAADDSGLPNDRFFAVRPEGSVSTLKIQRTERGDSAVYLCASSRQRTGYEQYFGPGTRLTVT.

The CDR3 DNA follows: TGTGCCAGCAGTTTCGAAGGACAGGGCAGGCACACCGGGGAGCTGTTTTTT. It encodes CASSFEGQGRHTGELFF. The V and J genes are TRBV2 and TRBJ2-2, with TRBD1 identical over 8 bases. Germline loops: CDR1 SNHLY, CDR2 FYNNEI. V trimming: 5 bases; J trimming: 3 bases; junction bases outside the gene matches: 11. This CDR3 region has 17 residues.

This chain uses TRBV10-3 with TRBJ2-6; no clear D. The germline V and J ends were trimmed by 1 base and 8 bases, with 9 bases remaining between them. The CDR3 runs 14 residues. Germline V gene data show CDR1 as ENHRY and CDR2 as SYGVKD. The CDR3 loop is CAISELGNPNVLTF. In DNA, the CDR3 is TGTGCCATCAGTGAGTTAGGAAACCCCAACGTCCTGACTTTC.

V gene TRBV6-4 combines with J gene TRBJ1-2; the match to TRBD1 covers 7 bases. The CDR3 totals 15 residues. Unmatched junction bases numbered 14, after V lost 7 bases and J lost 6 bases. CDR1 MRHNA and CDR2 SNTAGT come from the germline V gene. The DNA of the CDR3 is TGTGCCAGCACCCCATTGGACAGGATTATTGATGGCTACACCTTC. Residues: CASTPLDRIIDGYTF.

This clone appeared a few times. This chain connects TRBV5-6 to TRBJ2-1; D unclear. Trimming left V 2 bases short and J 4 bases short, with 16 bases between. Germline V gene data show CDR1 as SGHDT and CDR2 as YYEEEE. CDR3 length: 16 residues. In DNA, the CDR3 is TGTGCCAGCAGCTTTACCCATTGGGGTTTTTACAATGAGCAGTTCTTC. Protein product: CASSFTHWGFYNEQFF.

This clone showed up just a few times. V is TRBV4-1 and J is TRBJ2-5; TRBD2 matches at 12 bases. The ends lost 1 base at V and 4 bases at J; junction bases unmatched: 7. The germline gives CDR1 MGHRA, CDR2 YSYEKL. This CDR3 is built from 17 residues. CDR3 amino acids: CASSQGLAGVLGETQYF. CDR3 nucleotides: TGCGCCAGCAGCCAAGGACTAGCGGGAGTCCTCGGAGAGACCCAGTACTTC.

This clone occurred a few times. The gene calls are TRBV28 and TRBJ2-1, with 7 positions matching TRBD2. Germline CDR1 is MDHEN and CDR2 is SYDVKM. The V gene end was trimmed by 4 bases and the J gene end by 5 bases; junction bases not matched to a gene: 5. The CDR3 has 14 residues. CDR3 nucleotide sequence: TGTGCCAGCAGTTGGGGACGGGGGGACAATGAGCAGTTCTTC. This translates into CASSWGRGDNEQFF.

J is TRBJ2-7 and V is TRBV7-9, with TRBD2 matching over 10 bases. The germline V gene has CDR1 SEHNR and CDR2 FQNEAQ (reference sequence). The CDR3 loop spans 17 amino acids. Trimming removed 2 bases from V and 2 bases from J; junction bases left unmatched: 9. The CDR3 region is CASSLFLAGEGPYEQYF. The CDR3 DNA is TGTGCCAGCAGCTTATTCCTAGCGGGGGAGGGGCCCTACGAGCAGTACTTC.

On this clone itself: A read error is possible here, since a much larger clone lies one base away. The rearrangement joins TRBV4-3 to TRBJ2-3, with 10 bases identical to TRBD2. Looked up from germline, CDR1 is LGHNA and CDR2 is YSLEER. CDR3 size: 17 residues. In nucleotides, the CDR3 is TGCGCCAGCAGCCAAGATCGAGCGGGAGGGCCGACAGATACGCGGTATTTT. This translates into CASSQDRAGGPTDTRYF.

Remarks on this clone: The junction does not match germline at one end; this may be a read error. The sample carries other DNA sequences with the same CDR3. The chain uses TRBV4-1 and TRBJ2-1, with TRBD2 as a possible D gene (6 bases). Germline V gene sequence: CDR1 MGHRA, CDR2 YSYEKL. CDR3 length: 15 residues. The CDR3 region has the DNA TGTGCCAGCAGCCAATTCGTGGGAGGCGGGGATGAGCAGTTCTTC. Translated: CASSQFVGGGDEQFF.

CDR3 region: CASSVLAGGRSGELFF. In nucleotides, the CDR3 is TGTGCCAGCAGCGTACTAGCGGGAGGGCGGAGCGGGGAGCTGTTTTTT. The chain uses TRBV9 and TRBJ2-2; 12 positions agree with TRBD2. Germline assignment: CDR1 SGDLS and CDR2 YYNGEE. Trimming took 1 base from V and 7 from J; bases not matched to a gene: 5. The CDR3 totals 16 residues.

This chain connects TRBV28 to TRBJ1-2; 8 nucleotides match TRBD1. V trimming: 7 bases; J trimming: 7 bases; junction bases outside the gene matches: 8. Germline CDR1 is MDHEN and CDR2 is SYDVKM. The CDR3 contains 13 residues. This CDR3 reads CASMEVTGGGYTF. The CDR3 DNA follows: TGTGCCAGCATGGAGGTTACAGGGGGTGGCTACACCTTC.

This clone was seen a handful of times. This chain joins TRBV6-5 and TRBJ2-1; D gene uncertain. Germline V gives CDR1 MNHEY, CDR2 SVGAGI. This CDR3 has 15 amino acids. The V end was cut by 0 bases, the J end by 6 bases, with 12 bases between. This CDR3 reads CASSYSLDVGNEQFF. CDR3 bases: TGTGCCAGCAGTTACTCTTTAGATGTGGGCAATGAGCAGTTCTTC.

In its sample, this clone ranks as medium-sized. The rearrangement uses TRBV27 and TRBJ1-5; 9 bases match TRBD1. The CDR3 sequence is 15 residues long. The germline CDR1 and CDR2 sequences are MNHEY and SMNVEV (reference sequence). Germline trimming cut 0 bases from V and 5 bases from J; bases unmatched to any gene: 2. The CDR3 region is CASSLSRTGDQPQHF. In DNA, the CDR3 is TGTGCCAGCAGTTTATCCCGGACAGGGGATCAGCCCCAGCATTTT.

By its share, this clone is medium-sized. The V gene is TRBV28, the J gene TRBJ2-7; 8 positions agree with TRBD2. V trimming: 5 bases; J trimming: 0 bases; junction bases outside the gene matches: 21. Germline lookup yields CDR1 MDHEN and CDR2 SYDVKM. The CDR3 is 20 residues long. The CDR3 loop reads CASSLLLTGLVLGSSYEQYF. Here the CDR3 DNA reads TGTGCCAGCAGTCTCCTTCTAACGGGACTAGTACTTGGTAGCTCCTACGAGCAGTACTTC.